This T cell receptor (beta chain) is drawn from a study of control samples from healthy donors and cancer patients. Trimming left V 6 bases short and J 2 bases short, with 14 bases between. The CDR3 is made up of 15 amino acids. CDR1 and CDR2 from the germline V gene are MGHRA and YSYEKL. Clones were sequenced by immunoSEQ multiplex PCR, and TCRdb holds only the in-frame ones, with some missing. The profile shows roughly 120,000 clones, 90% of them singletons. V gene TRBV4-1 combines with J gene TRBJ1-5, with unresolved D. The receptor's source is a human donor in good health. The donor label of this sample is uncertain. Material: blood. CDR3 bases: TGCGCCAGCAGTCCAGGAGAACTTTGCAATCAGCCCCAGCATTTT. It translates to CASSPGELCNQPQHF.